This TCR beta chain was profiled in a study of blood T cell repertoires in COVID-19. Methods used by the authors: Reference gene primer amplification gave nucleated cell count estimates. Data came from immunoSEQ multiplex PCR; TCRdb stores just in-frame clones and leaves some out. The V and J calls and clone size come from that table; D and trimming were worked out from the DNA. The sample lists under 20,000 clones, about 89% occurring once. CDR3 length: 17 amino acids. CDR1 KGHSH and CDR2 LQKENI come from the germline V gene. V gave up 5 bases and J gave up 4 bases; unmatched junction bases: 12. The receptor's source is a man in his sixties with acute or convalescent COVID-19. The sample consisted of peripheral blood. This sequence joins TRBV18 and TRBJ2-2; the match to TRBD2 covers 8 bases. CDR3: CASSLTSETRPTGELFF. The CDR3 nucleotides read TGTGCCAGCTCATTGACTAGCGAGACTCGCCCCACCGGGGAGCTGTTTTTT.